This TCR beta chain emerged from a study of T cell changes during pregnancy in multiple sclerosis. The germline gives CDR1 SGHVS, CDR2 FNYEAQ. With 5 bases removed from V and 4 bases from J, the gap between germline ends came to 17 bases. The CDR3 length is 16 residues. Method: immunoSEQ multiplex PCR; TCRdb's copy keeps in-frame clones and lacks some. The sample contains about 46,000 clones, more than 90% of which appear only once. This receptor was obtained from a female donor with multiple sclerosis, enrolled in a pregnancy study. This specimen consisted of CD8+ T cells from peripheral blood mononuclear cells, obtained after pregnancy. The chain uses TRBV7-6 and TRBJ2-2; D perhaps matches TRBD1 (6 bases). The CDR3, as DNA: TGTGCCAGCAGCCCACGACCCGGGACAACCACCGGGGAGCTGTTTTTT. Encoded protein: CASSPRPGTTTGELFF.